This TCR beta chain is drawn from a study of cytomegalovirus exposure and HLA in healthy donors. This clone has just one count. The CDR3 sequence is 13 residues long. V was cut by 1 base and J by 8 bases, with 10 bases left in between. Germline V lookup: CDR1 SGHDT, CDR2 YYEEEE. The study ran its PCR with 60 Vbeta and 13 Jbeta primers. Generated by immunoSEQ multiplex PCR, the TCRdb table keeps only in-frame clones and is missing some. The table has 65,000 or so clones, roughly 77% seen once. The V gene is TRBV5-6, the J gene TRBJ1-5; D may be TRBD1 (5 bases). The sample was PBMCs. This clonotype originated in a woman in her thirties or forties in good health and CMV-seropositive. The CDR3 is CASSLRRGEPQHF. The CDR3 DNA reads as TGTGCCAGCAGCTTGAGGCGGGGGGAGCCCCAGCATTTT. The full variable domain, in which reference TRBV5-6 and TRBJ1-5 provide the parts outside the CDR3, is DAGVTQSPTHLIKTRGQQVTLRCSPKSGHDTVSWYQQALGQGPQFIFQYYEEEERQRGNFPDRFSGHQFPNYSSELNVNALLLGDSALYLCASSLRRGEPQHFGDGTRLSIL.